This T cell receptor (beta chain) is from a study of cytomegalovirus exposure and HLA in healthy donors. Study background: Both the 120 validation repertoires and the approximately 700 first-cohort repertoires used the same platform, as reported by a later analysis.

Profiled with immunoSEQ multiplex PCR; TCRdb holds only in-frame clones, not every one. The repertoire consists of 70,000 or so clones, with about 95% occurring once and the leading ten covering over 0.8%. Trimming left V 2 bases short and J 1 base short, with 5 bases between. CDR3 length: 13 amino acids. Germline V gene lookup returns CDR1 MNHEY and CDR2 SVGAGI. This TCR was recovered from a woman aged 18 to 35 in good health and CMV-seronegative. The material sequenced was PBMCs. This sequence joins TRBV6-5 and TRBJ2-5, with D possibly TRBD1 on 5 matching bases. The CDR3 DNA reads TGTGCCAGCAGTTACGACAGCCAAGAGACCCAGTACTTC. Translation: CASSYDSQETQYF.